The 6 T cell receptor beta chains presented below share a single source sample, sequenced in a study of blood T cell repertoires in COVID-19. Using immunoSEQ multiplex PCR, the repertoire was profiled, and TCRdb retains in-frame clones only, with some absent. The sample carries about 250,000 clones, 90% recorded once. Input material: peripheral blood. The receptors derive from a woman aged 55-75 years with COVID-19, enrolled during active disease.

This clone came up a few times. The DNA of the CDR3 is TGTGCCAGCAGCTTTGACAGTTACGAGCAGTACTTC. This encodes CASSFDSYEQYF. The chain employs TRBV7-9 and TRBJ2-7, with D perhaps matching TRBD1 (5 bases). The V gene lost 3 bases and the J gene lost 4 bases, with 7 bases spanning the gap. Germline CDR1 SEHNR, CDR2 FQNEAQ (reference sequence). The CDR3 has 12 amino acids. Full variable domain (rest looked up from reference TRBV7-9 and TRBJ2-7): DTGVSQNPRHKITKRGQNVTFRCDPISEHNRLYWYRQTLGQGPEFLTYFQNEAQLEKSRLLSDRFSAERPKGSFSTLEIQRTEQGDSAMYLCASSFDSYEQYFGPGTRLTVT.

V and J are TRBV5-1 and TRBJ1-1; 8 bases agree with TRBD1. CDR3 length: 14 amino acids. With V trimmed by 2 bases and J by 6 bases, 6 bases remained unmatched. Germline lookup yields CDR1 SGHRS and CDR2 YFSETQ. In DNA, the CDR3 is TGCGCCAGCAGCTTAGGACAGGGCTACGCTGAAGCTTTCTTT. It yields the protein CASSLGQGYAEAFF.

CDR3 residues: CASSPVGGPYNQPQHF. The CDR3 region has the DNA TGTGCCAGCAGCCCGGTGGGGGGGCCCTACAATCAGCCCCAGCATTTT. The genes are TRBV7-8 and TRBJ1-5; TRBD1 is a possible D gene (6 bases). The CDR3 loop spans 16 amino acids. In germline, CDR1 is SGHVS, CDR2 FQNEAQ. With 5 bases removed from V and 3 bases from J, the gap between germline ends came to 17 bases.

The V call is TRBV5-1, the J call TRBJ1-2; TRBD1 is a possible D gene (6 bases). CDR1 and CDR2 (germline): SGHRS, YFSETQ. Trimming pared 4 bases from V and 8 bases from J, leaving 18 bases between. This CDR3 spans 14 amino acids. The CDR3 DNA sequence: TGCGCCAGCAGCACTTTGACAGGCGTCGGAGGCTACACCTTC. Translating gives CASSTLTGVGGYTF.

The CDR3 DNA reads as TGCGCCAGCAGCTTGGCTATTGCTAGCGGGCAAGAGACCCAGTACTTC. Encoded protein: CASSLAIASGQETQYF. The chain links TRBV5-1 to TRBJ2-5; 8 bases line up with TRBD2. The CDR3 is 16 residues long. V was pared by 0 bases and J by 2 bases, with 6 bases of the junction left unmatched. Germline V CDR1 and CDR2: SGHRS, YFSETQ.

The chain uses TRBV28 and TRBJ1-2, with 10 bases that match TRBD1. This CDR3 region has 14 residues. Per the germline V gene, CDR1 is MDHEN and CDR2 is SYDVKM. V dropped 5 bases and J dropped 7; count of bases not matched to a gene: 7. In DNA form, the CDR3 reads TGTGCCAGCAGTGCAGGACAGGGGGTGCGTGGCTACACCTTC. Protein sequence: CASSAGQGVRGYTF.